This TCR beta chain was captured by sequencing in a study of chemoradiotherapy in HPV16-positive cancers. Overall study: Candidate HPV-specific T-cell clones and common TCR motifs came from functional assays in a couple of HPV16-positive patients.

Produced via immunoSEQ multiplex PCR; TCRdb's table is partial and in-frame only. The repertoire holds roughly 23,000 clones, 70% to 90% seen once, with 4.5% to 7% in the top ten. Whole-study results and caveats: Candidate HPV-specific clones and E7-related TCR motifs grew in tumor during treatment. HPV-responsive T-cell expansion during chemoradiotherapy was linked to improved recurrence-free survival in HPV16-positive patients.

Notes on this clone: Its antigen is unknown.

Deletions cut 2 bases from V and 0 bases from J, with 14 bases between. Germline values: CDR1 ENHRY, CDR2 SYGVKD. The CDR3 extends over 17 amino acids. This clonotype was obtained from a human donor with HPV-associated anogenital cancer. Here the sequenced sample was blood, taken from a patient who underwent chemoradiotherapy. The chain combines TRBV10-3 with TRBJ1-3; D perhaps matches TRBD1 (6 bases). The CDR3 sequence is CAISEPSGGPSGNTIYF. CDR3 DNA: TGTGCCATCAGTGAGCCGTCCGGGGGCCCCTCTGGAAACACCATATATTTT.